This T cell receptor beta chain comes out of a study of control samples from healthy donors and cancer patients. The CDR3 runs to 14 residues. Per the germline V gene, CDR1 is MNHEY and CDR2 is SMNVEV (reference sequence). V lost 4 bases, J lost 1 base, and 10 bases lay in between. Assay used: immunoSEQ multiplex PCR; TCRdb lists only in-frame clones, some missing. The sample has 80,000 to 100,000 clones, around 90% seen once; the top ten hold 3%. The rearrangement links TRBV27 to TRBJ1-1; D ambiguous. The sequence came from a human donor in good health. The donor label of this sample is uncertain. The specimen was blood. This chain's CDR3 is CASSSGMTNTEAFF. The DNA of the CDR3 is TGTGCCAGCAGTTCCGGGATGACGAACACTGAAGCTTTCTTT.